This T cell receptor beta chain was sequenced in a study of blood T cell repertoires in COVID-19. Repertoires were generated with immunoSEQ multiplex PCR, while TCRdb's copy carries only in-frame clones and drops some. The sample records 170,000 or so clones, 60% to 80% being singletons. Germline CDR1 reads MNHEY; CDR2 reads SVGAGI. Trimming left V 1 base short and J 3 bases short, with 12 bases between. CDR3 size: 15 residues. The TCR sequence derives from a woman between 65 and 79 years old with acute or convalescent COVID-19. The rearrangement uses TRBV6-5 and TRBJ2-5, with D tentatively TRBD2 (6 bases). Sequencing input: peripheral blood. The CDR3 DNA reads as TGTGCCAGCAGTTACTTCCGGGGGAGAGAAGAGACCCAGTACTTC. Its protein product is CASSYFRGREETQYF.